This T cell receptor (beta chain) was recovered during a study of blood T cell repertoires in COVID-19. TCRdb's copy holds only in-frame clones and misses some; the assay was immunoSEQ multiplex PCR. This sample carries under 75,000 clones, under 90% of them seen once, and the ten largest clones take around a sixth. The CDR3 consists of 15 residues. The V gene is TRBV12-1, the J gene TRBJ2-1; TRBD2 was called by the table and not checked on the DNA. TRBV12-1 is flagged as a pseudogene. The sequencing input was peripheral blood. This clonotype was obtained from a man between 65 and 79 years old who had recovered from COVID-19. For the CDR3, the DNA is TGTGCCAGCAGCTTTTCTCTAGCGGGGGGTTACGAGCAGTTCTTC. Its protein product is CASSFSLAGGYEQFF.